The 14 T cell receptor beta chains given below trace back to one sample, sequenced in a study of T cells after posttransplantation cyclophosphamide (dated by TCRdb to 2016 to 2017). Library creation used the immunoSEQ multiplex PCR assay. TCRdb provides this immuneACCESS table in a form limited to in-frame rearrangements. Some clones are lacking; in checked studies, under half of them reflect an unresolved V gene, and why the rest are absent is not known. This sample holds about 39,000 clones in total, without any singletons. Jointly, the top ten make up more than 4.5% of the sample. Sequences were obtained from PBMCs. Receptors were obtained from a woman in her 50s in good health and a related stem cell transplant donor.

The sample holds many counts of this clone. CDR3 amino acids: CASSFGTASGNTIYF. CDR3 coding DNA: TGTGCCAGCAGTTTCGGGACAGCCTCTGGAAACACCATATATTTT. This chain connects TRBV7-9 to TRBJ1-3; 7 nucleotides align to TRBD1. This CDR3 region has 15 residues. With 6 bases clipped from V and 0 bases from J, the junction kept 5 bases outside the gene matches. CDR1 and CDR2 (germline): SEHNR, FQNEAQ (reference sequence).

This clone was counted at least ten times. This chain connects TRBV19 to TRBJ1-1, with a weak D call TRBD1 (5 bases). Trimming cost V 1 base and J 0 bases, with 9 bases left between them. CDR1 and CDR2 (germline): LNHDA, SQIVND (reference sequence). The CDR3 has 15 amino acids. The CDR3: CASSIAAGLNTEAFF. The CDR3 DNA is TGTGCCAGTAGTATAGCAGCAGGGTTGAACACTGAAGCTTTCTTT.

This clone has a handful of counts. The chain joins TRBV7-9 to TRBJ2-7, with 8 bases matching TRBD2. Trimming removed 4 bases from V and 6 bases from J; junction bases left unmatched: 11. CDR1 and CDR2 from the germline V gene are SEHNR and FQNEAQ (reference sequence). The CDR3 covers 15 residues. This CDR3 reads CASSSTGTRGAEQYF. The CDR3 region has the DNA TGTGCCAGCAGCTCAACCGGGACTAGAGGGGCCGAGCAGTACTTC.

This clone was counted ten times or more. The chain links TRBV19 to TRBJ1-5; 7 nucleotides align to TRBD1. After removal of 4 bases from V and 2 bases from J, the junction contained 14 bases not matched to a gene. In germline, CDR1 is LNHDA, CDR2 SQIVND (reference sequence). The CDR3 length is 18 residues. The CDR3 coding sequence is TGTGCCAGTAGTAAATCCCCGTGGCAGGGGGAAGGCAATCAGCCCCAGCATTTT. Translation: CASSKSPWQGEGNQPQHF.

This clone appeared many times. The sample contains more than one DNA sequence encoding this CDR3. V is TRBV7-2 and J is TRBJ1-1, with unresolved D. The length of the CDR3 is 14 residues. Germline lookup yields CDR1 SGHTA and CDR2 FQGNSA. Trimming left V 1 base short and J 0 bases short, with 6 bases between. The CDR3 bases are TGTGCCAGCAGCTTAGGGGGAGTGAACACTGAAGCTTTCTTT. Translating it yields CASSLGGVNTEAFF.

This clone appeared many times. This chain joins TRBV10-3 and TRBJ1-5; tentatively, D is TRBD1 (5 bases). Germline CDR1 and CDR2: ENHRY and SYGVKD. V lost 2 bases and J lost 3, with 11 bases in between. This CDR3 region has 15 residues. The DNA of the CDR3 is TGTGCCATCAGTGAGGGAGGGGAGGACAATCAGCCCCAGCATTTT. Its protein is CAISEGGEDNQPQHF.

This clone was observed many times. The V gene is TRBV2, the J gene TRBJ2-7; perhaps TRBD1 as D (6 bases). Germline V CDR1 and CDR2: SNHLY, FYNNEI. This CDR3 spans 13 amino acids. Trimming stripped 7 bases from V and 3 bases from J, with 13 bases between. The CDR3, as DNA: TGTGCCAGCAATCTAGGACAGTTCTACGAGCAGTACTTC. Its protein product is CASNLGQFYEQYF.

This clone was detected many times. The chain combines TRBV7-2 with TRBJ2-2, with a weak D call TRBD2 (5 bases). The CDR3 consists of 17 residues. Between the trimmed V and J ends, which lost 1 base and 1 base, there was a span of 13 bases. The V gene's germline CDR1 is SGHTA and CDR2 FQGNSA. The CDR3 sequence: CASSLGIGVKNTGELFF. DNA of the CDR3: TGTGCCAGCAGCTTAGGTATCGGGGTAAAGAACACCGGGGAGCTGTTTTTT.

This clone was found many times. The rearrangement joins TRBV4-1 to TRBJ1-2; possible D gene TRBD1, 5 bases. V dropped 4 bases and J dropped 3 bases, with 12 bases sitting between them. The germline V gene has CDR1 MGHRA and CDR2 YSYEKL. The CDR3 covers 14 residues. CDR3 nucleotides: TGCGCCAGCAGCCTAGGGGTTCGGGACTATGGCTACACCTTC. Its translation is CASSLGVRDYGYTF.

This clone was recorded a few times. The chain combines TRBV27 with TRBJ2-6; D is unclear. This CDR3 has 16 residues. Germline V gives CDR1 MNHEY, CDR2 SMNVEV (reference sequence). Trimming took off 3 bases at V and 0 bases at J, with 9 bases between the two ends. The CDR3 sequence is CASSFRPGSGANVLTF. The CDR3 DNA is TGTGCCAGCAGTTTCCGACCGGGCTCTGGGGCCAACGTCCTGACTTTC.

This clone was seen more than once but under ten times. V gene TRBV25-1 combines with J gene TRBJ2-7; 12 bases align to TRBD1. The CDR3 runs 16 residues. V dropped 3 bases and J dropped 5; count of bases not matched to a gene: 8. The germline gives CDR1 MGHDK, CDR2 SYGVNS. The CDR3 DNA reads as TGTGCCAGCAGTGATCCGGGGGGGACAGGGGGCGACGAGCAGTACTTC. Translation: CASSDPGGTGGDEQYF.

This clone was found many times. The chain combines TRBV2 with TRBJ1-2, with D perhaps TRBD1 (5 bases). The CDR3 has 14 residues. CDR1 and CDR2 from the germline V gene are SNHLY and FYNNEI. Trimming removed 5 bases at V and 3 bases at J, with 13 bases between. CDR3 in amino acids: CASSFQGGDYGYTF. Here the CDR3 DNA reads TGTGCCAGCAGTTTTCAAGGAGGGGACTATGGCTACACCTTC.

There are many counts of this clone. The chain links TRBV28 to TRBJ1-2, with D possibly TRBD1 on 5 matching bases. The V gene lost 3 bases and the J gene lost 6 bases, with 11 bases spanning the gap. Germline assignment: CDR1 MDHEN and CDR2 SYDVKM. The CDR3 runs to 13 residues. The CDR3 DNA is TGTGCCAGCAGTTTCGACAGTTACAATGGCTACACCTTC. Translating gives CASSFDSYNGYTF.

This clone came up many times. The V gene is TRBV2, the J gene TRBJ2-1; D perhaps matches TRBD2 (5 bases). Germline-derived CDR1 and CDR2 are SNHLY and FYNNEI. This CDR3 has 16 amino acids. The V and J ends lost 5 bases and 1 base respectively, with 15 bases between them. This CDR3 is CASSYLNRGSYNEQFF. CDR3 bases: TGTGCCAGCAGTTACCTTAACCGGGGTTCCTACAATGAGCAGTTCTTC.